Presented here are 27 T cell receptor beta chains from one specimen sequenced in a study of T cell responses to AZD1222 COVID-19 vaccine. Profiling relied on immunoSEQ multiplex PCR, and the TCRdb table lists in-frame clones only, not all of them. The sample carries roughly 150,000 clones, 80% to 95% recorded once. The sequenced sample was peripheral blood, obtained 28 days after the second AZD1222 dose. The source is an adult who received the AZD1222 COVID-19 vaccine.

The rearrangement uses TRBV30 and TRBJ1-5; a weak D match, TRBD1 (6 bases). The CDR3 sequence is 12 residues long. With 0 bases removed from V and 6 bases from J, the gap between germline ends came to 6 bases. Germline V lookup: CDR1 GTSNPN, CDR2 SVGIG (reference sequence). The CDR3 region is CAWSVGGQPQHF. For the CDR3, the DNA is TGTGCCTGGAGTGTAGGGGGTCAGCCCCAGCATTTT.

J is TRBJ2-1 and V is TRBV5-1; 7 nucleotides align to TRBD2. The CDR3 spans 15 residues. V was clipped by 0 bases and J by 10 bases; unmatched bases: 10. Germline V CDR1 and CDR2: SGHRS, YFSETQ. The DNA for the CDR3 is TGCGCCAGCAGCTTGGATTTTAGGTCGCGGGGGGAGCAGTTCTTC. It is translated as CASSLDFRSRGEQFF. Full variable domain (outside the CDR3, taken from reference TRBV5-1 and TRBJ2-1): KAGVTQTPRYLIKTRGQQVTLSCSPISGHRSVSWYQQTPGQGLQFLFEYFSETQRNKGNFPGRFSGRQFSNSRSEMNVSTLELGDSALYLCASSLDFRSRGEQFFGPGTRLTVL.

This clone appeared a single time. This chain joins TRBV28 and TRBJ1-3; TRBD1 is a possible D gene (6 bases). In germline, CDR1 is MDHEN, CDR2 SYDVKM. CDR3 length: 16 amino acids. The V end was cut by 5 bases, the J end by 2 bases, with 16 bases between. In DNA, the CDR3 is TGTGCCAGCAGTGCCCGGGCAGGGGCTACTGGAAACACCATATATTTT. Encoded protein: CASSARAGATGNTIYF.

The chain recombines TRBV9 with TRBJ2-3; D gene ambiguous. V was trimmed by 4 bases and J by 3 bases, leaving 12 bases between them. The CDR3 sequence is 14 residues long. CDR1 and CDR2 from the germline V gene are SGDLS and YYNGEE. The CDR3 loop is CASSPDAPTDTQYF. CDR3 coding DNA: TGTGCCAGCAGCCCCGACGCTCCGACAGATACGCAGTATTTT.

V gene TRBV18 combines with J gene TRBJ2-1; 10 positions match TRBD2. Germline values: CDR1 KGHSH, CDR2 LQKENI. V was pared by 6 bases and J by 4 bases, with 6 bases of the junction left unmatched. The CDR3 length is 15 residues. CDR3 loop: CASSTGTSVYNEQFF. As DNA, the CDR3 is TGTGCCAGCTCCACTGGGACTAGCGTTTACAATGAGCAGTTCTTC.

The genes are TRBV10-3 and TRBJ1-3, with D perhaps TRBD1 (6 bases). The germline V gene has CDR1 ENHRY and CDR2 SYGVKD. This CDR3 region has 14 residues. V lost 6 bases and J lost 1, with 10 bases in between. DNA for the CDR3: TGTGCCATCAGGGCAGGGGATTCTGGAAACACCATATATTTT. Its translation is CAIRAGDSGNTIYF.

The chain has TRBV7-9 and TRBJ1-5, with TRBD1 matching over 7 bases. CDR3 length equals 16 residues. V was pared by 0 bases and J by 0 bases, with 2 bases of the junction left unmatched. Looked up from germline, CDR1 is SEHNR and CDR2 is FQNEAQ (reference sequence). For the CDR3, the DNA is TGTGCCAGCAGCTTAGCCGGGACAGATAGCAATCAGCCCCAGCATTTT. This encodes CASSLAGTDSNQPQHF.

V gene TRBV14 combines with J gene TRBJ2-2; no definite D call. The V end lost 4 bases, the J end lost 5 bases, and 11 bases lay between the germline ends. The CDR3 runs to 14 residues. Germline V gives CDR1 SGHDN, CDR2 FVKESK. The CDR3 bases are TGTGCCAGCAGCCCCCTCGCCGGGACCGGGGAGCTGTTTTTT. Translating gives CASSPLAGTGELFF.

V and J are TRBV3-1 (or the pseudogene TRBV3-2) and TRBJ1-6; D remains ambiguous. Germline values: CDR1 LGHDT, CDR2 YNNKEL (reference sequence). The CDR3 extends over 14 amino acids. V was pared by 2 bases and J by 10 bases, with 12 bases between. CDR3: CASSQRLGKSPLHF. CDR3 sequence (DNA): TGTGCCAGCAGCCAACGGTTAGGGAAATCACCCCTCCACTTT.

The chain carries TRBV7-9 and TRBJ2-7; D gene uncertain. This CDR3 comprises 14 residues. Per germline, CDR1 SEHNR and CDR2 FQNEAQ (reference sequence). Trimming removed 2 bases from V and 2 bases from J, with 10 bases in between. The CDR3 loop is CASSLSRTPYEQYF. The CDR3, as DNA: TGTGCCAGCAGCTTATCTCGGACCCCCTACGAGCAGTACTTC.

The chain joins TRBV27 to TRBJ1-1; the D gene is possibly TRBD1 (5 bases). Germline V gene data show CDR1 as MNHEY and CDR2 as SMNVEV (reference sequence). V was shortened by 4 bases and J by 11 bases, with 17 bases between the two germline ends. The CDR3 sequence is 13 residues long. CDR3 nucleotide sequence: TGTGCCAGCAGTTCTCATAGCCAGGGAAGGGCTTTCTTT. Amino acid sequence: CASSSHSQGRAFF.

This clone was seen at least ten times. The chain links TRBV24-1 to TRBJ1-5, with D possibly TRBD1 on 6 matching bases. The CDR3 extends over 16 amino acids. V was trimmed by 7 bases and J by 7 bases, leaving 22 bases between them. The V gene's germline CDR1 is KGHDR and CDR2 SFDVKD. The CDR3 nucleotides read TGTGCCACCAGCGCACCGGGACAAACGGTTCAGCAGCCCCAGCATTTT. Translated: CATSAPGQTVQQPQHF.

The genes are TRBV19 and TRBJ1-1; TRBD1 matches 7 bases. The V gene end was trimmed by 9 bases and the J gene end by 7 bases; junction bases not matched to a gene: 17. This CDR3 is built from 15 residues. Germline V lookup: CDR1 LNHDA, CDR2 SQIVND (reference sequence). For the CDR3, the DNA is TGTGCCAGCGATTGGGGACAGACCACGCGGGATGAAGCTTTCTTT. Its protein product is CASDWGQTTRDEAFF.

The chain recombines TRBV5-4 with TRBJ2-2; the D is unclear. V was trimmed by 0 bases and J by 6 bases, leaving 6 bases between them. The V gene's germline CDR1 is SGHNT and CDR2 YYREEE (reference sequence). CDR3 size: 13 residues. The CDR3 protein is CASSLVGAGELFF. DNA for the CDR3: TGTGCCAGCAGCTTGGTGGGCGCCGGGGAGCTGTTTTTT.

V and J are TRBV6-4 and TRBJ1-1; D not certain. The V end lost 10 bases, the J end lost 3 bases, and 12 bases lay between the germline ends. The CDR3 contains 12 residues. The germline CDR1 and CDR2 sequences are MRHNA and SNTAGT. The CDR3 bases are TGTGCCACCCCCGAATCGGACACTGAAGCTTTCTTT. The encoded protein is CATPESDTEAFF.

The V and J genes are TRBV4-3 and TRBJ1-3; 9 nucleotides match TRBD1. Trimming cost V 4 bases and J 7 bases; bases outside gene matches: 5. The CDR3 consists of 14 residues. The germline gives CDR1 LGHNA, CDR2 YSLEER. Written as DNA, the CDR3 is TGCGCCAGCAGCCCAGGACAGGGGATGAACACCATATATTTT. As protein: CASSPGQGMNTIYF.

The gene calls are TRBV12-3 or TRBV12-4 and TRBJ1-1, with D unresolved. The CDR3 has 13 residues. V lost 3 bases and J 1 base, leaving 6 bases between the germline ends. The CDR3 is CASSFSGNTEAFF. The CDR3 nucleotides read TGTGCCAGCAGTTTTAGTGGGAACACTGAAGCTTTCTTT.

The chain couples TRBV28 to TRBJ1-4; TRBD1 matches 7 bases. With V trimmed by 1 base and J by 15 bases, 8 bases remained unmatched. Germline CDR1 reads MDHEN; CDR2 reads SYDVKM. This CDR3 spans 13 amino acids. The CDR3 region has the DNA TGTGCCAGCAGTTTATCCACAGGGGTATTTTTGTTTTTT. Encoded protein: CASSLSTGVFLFF. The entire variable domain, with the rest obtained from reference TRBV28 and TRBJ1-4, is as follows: DVKVTQSSRYLVKRTGEKVFLECVQDMDHENMFWYRQDPGLGLRLIYFSYDVKMKEKGDIPEGYSVSREKKERFSLILESASTNQTSMYLCASSLSTGVFLFFGSGTQLSVL.

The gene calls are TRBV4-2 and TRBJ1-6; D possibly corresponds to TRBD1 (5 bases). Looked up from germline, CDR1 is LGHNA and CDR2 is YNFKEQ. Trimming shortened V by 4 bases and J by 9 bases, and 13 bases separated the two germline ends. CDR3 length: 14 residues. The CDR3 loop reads CASSPTGRGSPLHF. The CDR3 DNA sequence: TGTGCCAGCAGCCCTACGGGAAGGGGTTCACCCCTCCACTTT.

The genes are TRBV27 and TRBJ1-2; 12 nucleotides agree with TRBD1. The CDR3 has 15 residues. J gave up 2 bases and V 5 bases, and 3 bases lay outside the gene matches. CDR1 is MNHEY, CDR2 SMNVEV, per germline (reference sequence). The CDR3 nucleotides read TGTGCCAGCAGTGCCGGGACAGGGGGCAACTATGGCTACACCTTC. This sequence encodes CASSAGTGGNYGYTF.

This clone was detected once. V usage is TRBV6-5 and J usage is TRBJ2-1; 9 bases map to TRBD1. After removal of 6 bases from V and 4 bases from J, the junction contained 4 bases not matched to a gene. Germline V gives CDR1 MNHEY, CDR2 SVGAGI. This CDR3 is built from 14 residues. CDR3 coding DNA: TGTGCCAGCAGCAGACAGGGGGGGTACAATGAGCAGTTCTTC. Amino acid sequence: CASSRQGGYNEQFF.

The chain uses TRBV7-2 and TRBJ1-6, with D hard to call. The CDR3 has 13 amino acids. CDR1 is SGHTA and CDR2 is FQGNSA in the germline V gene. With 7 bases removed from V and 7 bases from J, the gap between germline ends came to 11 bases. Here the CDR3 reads CASTPRGNSPLHF. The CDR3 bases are TGTGCCAGCACCCCCCGGGGAAATTCACCCCTCCACTTT.

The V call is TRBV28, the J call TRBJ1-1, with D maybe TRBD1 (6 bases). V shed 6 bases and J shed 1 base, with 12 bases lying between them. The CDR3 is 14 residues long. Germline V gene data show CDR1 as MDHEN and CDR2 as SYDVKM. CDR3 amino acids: CASSLTGPNTEAFF. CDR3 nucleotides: TGTGCCAGCAGCCTGACAGGACCGAACACTGAAGCTTTCTTT.

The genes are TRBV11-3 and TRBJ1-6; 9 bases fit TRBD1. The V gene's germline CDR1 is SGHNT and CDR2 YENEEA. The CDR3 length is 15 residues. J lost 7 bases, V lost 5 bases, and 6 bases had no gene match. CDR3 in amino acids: CASSLLGQGNSPLHF. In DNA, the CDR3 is TGTGCCAGCAGCCTACTCGGACAGGGGAATTCACCCCTCCACTTT.

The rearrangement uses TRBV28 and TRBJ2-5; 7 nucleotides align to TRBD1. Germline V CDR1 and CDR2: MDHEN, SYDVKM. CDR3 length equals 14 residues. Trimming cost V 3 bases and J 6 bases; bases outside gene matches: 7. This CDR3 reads CASSFPSTGQTQYF. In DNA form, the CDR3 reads TGTGCCAGCAGTTTTCCCTCGACAGGGCAGACCCAGTACTTC.

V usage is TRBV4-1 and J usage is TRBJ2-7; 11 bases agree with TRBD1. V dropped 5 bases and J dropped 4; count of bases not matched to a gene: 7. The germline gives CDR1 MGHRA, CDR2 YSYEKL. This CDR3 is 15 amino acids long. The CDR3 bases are TGCGCCAGCAGCGAGGCCGGACAGGGGGCGTACGAGCAGTACTTC. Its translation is CASSEAGQGAYEQYF.

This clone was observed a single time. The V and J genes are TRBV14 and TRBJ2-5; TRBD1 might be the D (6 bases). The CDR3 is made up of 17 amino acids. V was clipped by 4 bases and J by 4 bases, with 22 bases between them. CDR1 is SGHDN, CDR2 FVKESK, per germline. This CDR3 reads CASSPGVTGLAGETQYF. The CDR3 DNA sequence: TGTGCCAGCAGCCCAGGGGTAACTGGGCTAGCTGGAGAGACCCAGTACTTC.